The clone carrying this T cell receptor (beta chain) was counted only a few times. As yet, its antigen is unknown. These data originate in a study of T cells in Graves' hyperthyroidism and ophthalmopathy. Study results and limitations: Model-based prediction identified ophthalmopathy a median around seven months prior to its onset. Ophthalmopathy was separated from stable hyperthyroidism by a 13 V-J model.

It was considered stable Graves' hyperthyroidism when ophthalmopathy did not progress within 18 months. The germline V gene has CDR1 SNHLY and CDR2 FYNNEI. V trimming: 4 bases; J trimming: 4 bases; junction bases outside the gene matches: 10. This CDR3 has 16 amino acids. There were TCR beta CDR3 regions amplified from RNA transcripts. A set of HTBI primers served as the primers for a first-round RT-PCR of the TCR CDR3. MiXCR was run by TCRdb on the multiplex PCR reads, yielding one entry per CDR3 protein. Of about 400,000 distinct CDR3 sequences listed, approximately 14% are singletons. This chain joins TRBV2 and TRBJ2-7, with 10 bases matching TRBD1. The sample comprised blood. The source is a woman younger than 30 with Graves' hyperthyroidism. CDR3 bases: TGTGCCAGCAGTGTCCCCTCACCGGGACAGGGGTACGAGCAGTACTTC. This encodes CASSVPSPGQGYEQYF. Using reference TRBV2 and TRBJ2-7 for the parts outside the CDR3, the full variable domain is EPEVTQTPSHQVTQMGQEVILRCVPISNHLYFYWYRQILGQKVEFLVSFYNNEISEKSEIFDDQFSVERPDGSNFTLKIRSTKLEDSAMYFCASSVPSPGQGYEQYFGPGTRLTVT.